These 19 T cell receptor beta chains were all obtained from the same sample, sequenced in a study of CD8 T cells in ankylosing spondylitis. TCRdb reanalysed the 5' RACE reads using MiXCR and keeps one entry per CDR3 protein. The sample lists about 160,000 distinct CDR3 sequences, around 19% occurring once. The sequencing sample was made of blood, either unsorted or a sorted T cell fraction (not recorded which). All receptors derive from a male donor with ankylosing spondylitis or in good health (not recorded which).

This clonotype was observed at least ten times. The V call is TRBV20-1, the J call TRBJ1-1; possibly TRBD1 for D (6 bases). Trimming left V 6 bases short and J 0 bases short, with 14 bases between. CDR1 and CDR2 (germline): DFQATT, SNEGSKA (reference sequence). This CDR3 is built from 14 residues. The CDR3 DNA is TGCAGTGCACCCGAAGGGGGATTGAACACTGAAGCTTTCTTT. Translated, it gives CSAPEGGLNTEAFF.

This clonotype has just a few counts. The rearrangement joins TRBV28 to TRBJ1-4; 8 nucleotides match TRBD1. CDR3 size: 15 residues. Looked up from germline, CDR1 is MDHEN and CDR2 is SYDVKM. V was clipped by 5 bases and J by 8 bases; unmatched bases: 10. CDR3: CASSGTQGVREKLFF. The CDR3 bases are TGTGCCAGCAGTGGGACACAGGGGGTCAGAGAAAAACTGTTTTTT.

This clonotype was picked up many times. The V and J genes are TRBV5-1 and TRBJ2-1; no definite D call. Trimming left V 4 bases short and J 3 bases short, with 14 bases between. The germline CDR1 and CDR2 sequences are SGHRS and YFSETQ. This CDR3 spans 15 amino acids. The CDR3, as DNA: TGCGCCAGCAGCAAGGAAGCCGGATTCTACAATGAGCAGTTCTTC. Translation: CASSKEAGFYNEQFF.

This clonotype came up a few times. The rearrangement uses TRBV12-3 or TRBV12-4 and TRBJ1-5; 8 bases align to TRBD1. The CDR3 is 16 amino acids. J lost 1 base, V lost 6 bases, and 8 bases had no gene match. CDR3 loop: CASSVDRGQSNQPQHF. The CDR3 nucleotides read TGTGCCAGCAGCGTCGACAGGGGACAGAGCAATCAGCCCCAGCATTTT.

There are a few counts of this clonotype. This chain joins TRBV20-1 and TRBJ2-7; TRBD2 agrees at 13 bases. Unmatched junction bases numbered 7, after V lost 5 bases and J lost 3 bases. Per germline, CDR1 DFQATT and CDR2 SNEGSKA (reference sequence). The CDR3 is made up of 15 amino acids. This chain's CDR3 is CSADPGLAGSYEQYF. The CDR3, as DNA: TGCAGTGCTGACCCGGGACTAGCGGGAAGCTACGAGCAGTACTTC.

The rearrangement joins TRBV12-3 or TRBV12-4 to TRBJ2-7; 7 nucleotides match TRBD1. J was trimmed by 0 bases and V by 6 bases; bases with no gene match: 5. This CDR3 is 14 amino acids long. CDR3: CASSHRGNSYEQYF. Here the CDR3 DNA reads TGTGCCAGCAGCCACAGGGGAAACTCCTACGAGCAGTACTTC.

This clonotype appeared many times. V and J are TRBV24-1 and TRBJ1-2, with a possible D match to TRBD1 (5 bases). Germline assignment: CDR1 KGHDR and CDR2 SFDVKD. V was clipped by 3 bases and J by 4 bases, with 26 bases between them. The CDR3 has 19 amino acids. Here the CDR3 reads CATSDGWATRGASFYGYTF. CDR3 sequence (DNA): TGTGCCACCAGTGATGGTTGGGCAACGCGGGGCGCATCTTTCTATGGCTACACCTTC.

This clonotype showed up just a few times. This sequence joins TRBV5-5 and TRBJ2-1; a possible D gene is TRBD1 (5 bases). The ends were cut back, 2 bases at V and 7 bases at J, with 10 bases in the middle. This CDR3 is 13 amino acids long. The V gene's germline CDR1 is SGHKS and CDR2 YYEKEE (reference sequence). The CDR3 spells CASSLQTDNEQFF. The DNA of the CDR3 is TGTGCCAGCAGCTTACAGACAGATAATGAGCAGTTCTTC.

This clonotype was seen a few times. This chain uses TRBV28 with TRBJ1-5; D is unclear. This CDR3 comprises 13 residues. Germline V gene data show CDR1 as MDHEN and CDR2 as SYDVKM. Trimming took off 6 bases at V and 0 bases at J, with 6 bases between the two ends. The CDR3 bases are TGTGCCAGCAGCAGGTATAGCAATCAGCCCCAGCATTTT. It yields the protein CASSRYSNQPQHF.

This clonotype was detected many times. The V call is TRBV6-1, the J call TRBJ2-1; TRBD2 agrees at 9 bases. The V and J ends lost 7 bases and 9 bases, in that order; junction bases with no gene match: 10. This CDR3 is 14 amino acids long. Per germline, CDR1 MNHNS and CDR2 SASEGT. This chain's CDR3 is CASNSGSWYGEQFF. DNA for the CDR3: TGTGCCAGCAATAGCGGGAGTTGGTACGGTGAGCAGTTCTTC.

V and J are TRBV29-1 and TRBJ2-2, with TRBD2 identical over 7 bases. Germline trimming cut 4 bases from V and 16 bases from J; bases unmatched to any gene: 18. This CDR3 has 14 residues. Looked up from germline, CDR1 is SQVTM and CDR2 is ANQGSEA. The CDR3 loop is CSVALVGAWGGSFF. As DNA, the CDR3 is TGCAGCGTTGCGCTAGTAGGGGCTTGGGGAGGGTCGTTTTTT.

This clonotype was seen at least ten times. This chain links TRBV24-1 with TRBJ2-5; D may be TRBD1 or TRBD2 (7 bases each). Trimming pared 4 bases from V and 4 bases from J, leaving 18 bases between. There are 16 residues in the CDR3. CDR1 and CDR2 from the germline V gene are KGHDR and SFDVKD. In DNA, the CDR3 is TGTGCCACCAGTGAACCACCCGACAGGGAGGGAGAGACCCAGTACTTC. This translates into CATSEPPDREGETQYF.

This clonotype occurred a few times. The chain couples TRBV6-5 to TRBJ2-3; 8 bases fit TRBD2. CDR1 MNHEY and CDR2 SVGAGI come from the germline V gene. With 0 bases clipped from V and 4 bases from J, the junction kept 6 bases outside the gene matches. The CDR3 totals 16 residues. The CDR3 loop is CASSYSTTSASDTQYF. The DNA of the CDR3 is TGTGCCAGCAGTTACTCCACGACTAGCGCTTCAGATACGCAGTATTTT.

This clonotype was picked up many times. In DNA, the CDR3 is TGTGCCATCAGGGAACTTAGCGGGAGGGCAGATACGCAGTATTTT. Its translation: CAIRELSGRADTQYF. The genes are TRBV10-3 and TRBJ2-3; 11 bases align to TRBD2. CDR1 and CDR2 (germline): ENHRY, SYGVKD. The CDR3 consists of 15 residues. J gave up 4 bases and V 6 bases, and 6 bases lay outside the gene matches.

This clonotype occurred many times. This chain connects TRBV20-1 to TRBJ1-3; D is unclear. CDR1 is DFQATT, CDR2 SNEGSKA, per germline (reference sequence). The CDR3 runs to 12 residues. Between the trimmed V and J ends, which lost 1 base and 4 bases, there was a span of 5 bases. Written as DNA, the CDR3 is TGCAGTGCTAGAGCCCCAGGAAACACCATATATTTT. Protein product: CSARAPGNTIYF.

The table lists this clonotype with a few counts. Sequence at one end of the junction differs from germline and may be a read error. The chain has TRBV6-2 or TRBV6-3 and TRBJ2-5, with 10 bases fitting TRBD1. CDR3 length equals 12 residues. CDR1 is MNHEY and CDR2 is SVGEGT in the germline V gene. CDR3 nucleotides: TGTGCCAGCAGTTACGCATCCGGGACAGGGGAATTC. This encodes CASSYASGTGEF.

This chain uses TRBV7-6 with TRBJ2-3, with D uncertain. The germline V and J ends were trimmed by 5 bases and 0 bases, with 9 bases remaining between them. Germline V gives CDR1 SGHVS, CDR2 FNYEAQ. CDR3 size: 14 residues. The CDR3 coding sequence is TGTGCCAGCAGCACTGATACTAGCACAGATACGCAGTATTTT. Translation gives CASSTDTSTDTQYF. Combining the CDR3 with reference TRBV7-6 and TRBJ2-3 gives the whole variable domain GAGVSQSPRYKVTKRGQDVALRCDPISGHVSLYWYRQALGQGPEFLTYFNYEAQQDKSGLPNDRFSAERPEGSISTLTIQRTEQRDSAMYRCASSTDTSTDTQYFGPGTRLTVL.

In this sample, this clonotype turned up a few times. The chain employs TRBV4-2 and TRBJ2-7; 9 bases are a match to TRBD1. Germline CDR1 reads LGHNA; CDR2 reads YNFKEQ. Unmatched junction bases numbered 2, after V lost 4 bases and J lost 1 base. The CDR3 runs to 14 residues. For the CDR3, the DNA is TGTGCCAGCAGCCCCGACAGGGGGTCCTACGAGCAGTACTTC. Its protein is CASSPDRGSYEQYF.

V and J are TRBV7-2 and TRBJ2-7, with D unclear. Germline CDR1 reads SGHTA; CDR2 reads FQGNSA. V lost 0 bases and J 3 bases, leaving 12 bases between the germline ends. The CDR3 is made up of 15 amino acids. Written as DNA, the CDR3 is TGTGCCAGCAGCTTAGCGGCAGCTTTGGGCTACGAGCAGTACTTC. It encodes CASSLAAALGYEQYF.